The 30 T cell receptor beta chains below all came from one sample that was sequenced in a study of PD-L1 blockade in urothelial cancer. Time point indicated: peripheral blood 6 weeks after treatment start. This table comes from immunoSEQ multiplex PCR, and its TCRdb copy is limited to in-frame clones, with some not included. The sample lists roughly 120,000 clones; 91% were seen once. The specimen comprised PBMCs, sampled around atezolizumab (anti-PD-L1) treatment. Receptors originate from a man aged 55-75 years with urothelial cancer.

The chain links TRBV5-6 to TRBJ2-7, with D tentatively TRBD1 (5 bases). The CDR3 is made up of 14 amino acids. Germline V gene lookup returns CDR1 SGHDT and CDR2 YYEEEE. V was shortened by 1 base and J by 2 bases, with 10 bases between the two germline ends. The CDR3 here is CASSLQQGTYEQYF. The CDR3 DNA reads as TGTGCCAGCAGCTTGCAGCAGGGAACCTACGAGCAGTACTTC.

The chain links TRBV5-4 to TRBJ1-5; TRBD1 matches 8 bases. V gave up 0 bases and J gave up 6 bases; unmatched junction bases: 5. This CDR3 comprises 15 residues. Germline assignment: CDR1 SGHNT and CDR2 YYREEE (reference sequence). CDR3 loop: CASSLEAGGGQPQHF. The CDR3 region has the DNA TGTGCCAGCAGCTTGGAAGCAGGGGGCGGTCAGCCCCAGCATTTT.

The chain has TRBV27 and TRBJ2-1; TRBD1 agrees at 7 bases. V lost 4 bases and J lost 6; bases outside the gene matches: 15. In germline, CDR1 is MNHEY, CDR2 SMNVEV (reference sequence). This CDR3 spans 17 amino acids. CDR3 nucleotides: TGTGCCAGCAGTTCCCTCACAGGGGCGGTTGAGATCAATGAGCAGTTCTTC. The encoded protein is CASSSLTGAVEINEQFF.

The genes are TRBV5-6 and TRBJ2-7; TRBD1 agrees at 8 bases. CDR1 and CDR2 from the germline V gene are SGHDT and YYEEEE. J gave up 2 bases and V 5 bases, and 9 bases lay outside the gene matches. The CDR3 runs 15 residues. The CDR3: CASSLDRETPYEQYF. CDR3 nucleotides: TGTGCCAGCAGTCTGGACAGGGAAACTCCCTACGAGCAGTACTTC. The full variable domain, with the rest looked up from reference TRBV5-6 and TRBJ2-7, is DAGVTQSPTHLIKTRGQQVTLRCSPKSGHDTVSWYQQALGQGPQFIFQYYEEEERQRGNFPDRFSGHQFPNYSSELNVNALLLGDSALYLCASSLDRETPYEQYFGPGTRLTVT.

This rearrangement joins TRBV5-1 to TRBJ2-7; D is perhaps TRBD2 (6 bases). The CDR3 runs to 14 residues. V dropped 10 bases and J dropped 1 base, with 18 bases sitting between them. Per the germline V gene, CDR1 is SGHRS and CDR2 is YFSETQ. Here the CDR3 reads CAGYRRGGSYEQYF. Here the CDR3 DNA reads TGCGCCGGCTATCGGAGGGGTGGTTCCTACGAGCAGTACTTC.

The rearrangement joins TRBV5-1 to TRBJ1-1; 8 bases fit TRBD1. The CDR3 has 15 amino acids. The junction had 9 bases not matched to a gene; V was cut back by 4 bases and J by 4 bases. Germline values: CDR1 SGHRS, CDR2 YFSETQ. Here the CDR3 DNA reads TGCGCCAGCAGCCTTACCCAGGGGGCAGGCACTGAAGCTTTCTTT. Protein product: CASSLTQGAGTEAFF. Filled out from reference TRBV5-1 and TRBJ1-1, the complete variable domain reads KAGVTQTPRYLIKTRGQQVTLSCSPISGHRSVSWYQQTPGQGLQFLFEYFSETQRNKGNFPGRFSGRQFSNSRSEMNVSTLELGDSALYLCASSLTQGAGTEAFFGQGTRLTVV.

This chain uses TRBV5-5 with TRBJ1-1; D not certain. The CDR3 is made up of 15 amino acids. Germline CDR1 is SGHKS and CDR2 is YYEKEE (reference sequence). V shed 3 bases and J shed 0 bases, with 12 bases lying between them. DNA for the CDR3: TGTGCCAGCAGCTGGGAGCTTACCCTGAACACTGAAGCTTTCTTT. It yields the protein CASSWELTLNTEAFF.

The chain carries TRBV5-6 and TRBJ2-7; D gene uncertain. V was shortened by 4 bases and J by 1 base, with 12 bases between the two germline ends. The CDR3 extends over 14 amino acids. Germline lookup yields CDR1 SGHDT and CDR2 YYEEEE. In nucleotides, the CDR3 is TGTGCCAGCAGCCCCCAACTTGTGTCCTACGAGCAGTACTTC. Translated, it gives CASSPQLVSYEQYF.

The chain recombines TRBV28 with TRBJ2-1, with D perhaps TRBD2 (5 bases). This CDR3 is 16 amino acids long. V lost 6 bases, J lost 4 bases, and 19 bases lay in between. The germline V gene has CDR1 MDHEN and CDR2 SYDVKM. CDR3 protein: CASRGPRDSSYNEQFF. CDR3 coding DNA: TGTGCCAGCAGAGGTCCCCGGGATTCGAGTTACAATGAGCAGTTCTTC.

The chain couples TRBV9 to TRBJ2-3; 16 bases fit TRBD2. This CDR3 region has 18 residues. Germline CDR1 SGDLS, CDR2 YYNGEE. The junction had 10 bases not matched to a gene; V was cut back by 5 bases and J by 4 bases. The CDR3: CASSAGTSGGAFSDTQYF. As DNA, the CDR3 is TGTGCCAGCAGTGCCGGGACTAGCGGGGGGGCTTTCTCAGATACGCAGTATTTT.

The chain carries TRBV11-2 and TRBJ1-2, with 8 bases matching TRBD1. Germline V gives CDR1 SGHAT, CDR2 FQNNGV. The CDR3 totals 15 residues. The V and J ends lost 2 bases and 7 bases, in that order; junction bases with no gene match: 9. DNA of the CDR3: TGTGCCAGCAGCTTAACTGACAGGGGTAGAATTGGCTACACCTTC. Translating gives CASSLTDRGRIGYTF.

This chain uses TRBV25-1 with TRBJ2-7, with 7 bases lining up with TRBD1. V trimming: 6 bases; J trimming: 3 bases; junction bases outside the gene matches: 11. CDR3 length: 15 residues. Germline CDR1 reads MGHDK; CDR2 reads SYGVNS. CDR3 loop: CASSPNRGSNYEQYF. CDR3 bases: TGTGCCAGCAGCCCAAACAGGGGATCCAACTACGAGCAGTACTTC.

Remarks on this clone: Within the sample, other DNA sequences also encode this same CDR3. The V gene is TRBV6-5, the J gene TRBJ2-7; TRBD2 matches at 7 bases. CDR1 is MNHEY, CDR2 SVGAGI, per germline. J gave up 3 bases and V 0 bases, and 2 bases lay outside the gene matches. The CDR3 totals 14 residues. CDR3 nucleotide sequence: TGTGCCAGCAGTTACTCGGGCGGGAGCTACGAGCAGTACTTC. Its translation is CASSYSGGSYEQYF.

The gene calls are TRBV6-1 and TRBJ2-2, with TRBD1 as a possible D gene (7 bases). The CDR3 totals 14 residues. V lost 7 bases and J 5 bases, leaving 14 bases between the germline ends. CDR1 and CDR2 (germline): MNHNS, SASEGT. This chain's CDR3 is CASTFQGGTGELFF. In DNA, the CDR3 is TGTGCCAGCACGTTCCAGGGGGGAACCGGGGAGCTGTTTTTT.

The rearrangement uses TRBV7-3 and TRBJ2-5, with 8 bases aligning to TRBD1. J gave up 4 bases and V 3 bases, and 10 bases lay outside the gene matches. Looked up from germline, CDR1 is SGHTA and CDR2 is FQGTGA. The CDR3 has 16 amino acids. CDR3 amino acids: CASSLGVRTGRETQYF. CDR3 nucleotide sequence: TGTGCCAGCAGCTTGGGAGTCCGGACAGGGAGAGAGACCCAGTACTTC.

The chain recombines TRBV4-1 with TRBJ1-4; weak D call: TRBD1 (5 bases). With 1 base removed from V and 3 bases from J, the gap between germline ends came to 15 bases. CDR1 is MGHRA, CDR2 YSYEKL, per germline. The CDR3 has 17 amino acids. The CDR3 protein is CASSQVAGRSPNEKLFF. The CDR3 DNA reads TGCGCCAGCAGCCAAGTAGCAGGGCGATCACCTAATGAAAAACTGTTTTTT.

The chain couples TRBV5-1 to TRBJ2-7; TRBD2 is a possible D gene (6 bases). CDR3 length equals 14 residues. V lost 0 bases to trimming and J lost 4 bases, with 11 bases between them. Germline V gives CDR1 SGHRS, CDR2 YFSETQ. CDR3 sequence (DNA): TGCGCCAGCAGCTTGGGGGGGGTCCGATACGAGCAGTACTTC. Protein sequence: CASSLGGVRYEQYF.

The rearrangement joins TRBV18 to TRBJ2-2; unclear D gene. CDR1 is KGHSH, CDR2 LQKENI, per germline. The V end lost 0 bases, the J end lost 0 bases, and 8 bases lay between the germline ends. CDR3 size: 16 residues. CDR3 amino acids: CASSPPYPANTGELFF. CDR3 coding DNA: TGTGCCAGCTCACCACCGTACCCAGCGAACACCGGGGAGCTGTTTTTT. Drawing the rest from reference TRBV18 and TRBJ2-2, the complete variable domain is NAGVMQNPRHLVRRRGQEARLRCSPMKGHSHVYWYRQLPEEGLKFMVYLQKENIIDESGMPKERFSAEFPKEGPSILRIQQVVRGDSAAYFCASSPPYPANTGELFFGEGSRLTVL.

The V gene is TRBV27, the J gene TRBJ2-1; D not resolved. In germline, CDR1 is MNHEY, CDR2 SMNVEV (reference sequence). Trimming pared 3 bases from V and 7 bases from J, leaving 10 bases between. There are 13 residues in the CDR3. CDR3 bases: TGTGCCAGCAGTTTCCGCGGTGGGAATGAGCAGTTCTTC. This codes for CASSFRGGNEQFF.

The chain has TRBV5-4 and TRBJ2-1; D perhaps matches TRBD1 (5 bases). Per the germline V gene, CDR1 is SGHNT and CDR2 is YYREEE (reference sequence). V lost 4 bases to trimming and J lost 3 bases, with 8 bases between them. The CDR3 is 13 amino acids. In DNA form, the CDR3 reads TGTGCCAGCAGCGCAGGGAACTACAATGAGCAGTTCTTC. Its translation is CASSAGNYNEQFF.

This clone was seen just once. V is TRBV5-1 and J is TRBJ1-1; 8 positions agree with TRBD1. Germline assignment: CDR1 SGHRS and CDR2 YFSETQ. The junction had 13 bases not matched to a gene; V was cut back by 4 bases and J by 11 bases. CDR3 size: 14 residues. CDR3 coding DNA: TGCGCCAGCAGCGAACGGACAGGGAATAGCGTCGCTTTCTTT. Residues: CASSERTGNSVAFF.

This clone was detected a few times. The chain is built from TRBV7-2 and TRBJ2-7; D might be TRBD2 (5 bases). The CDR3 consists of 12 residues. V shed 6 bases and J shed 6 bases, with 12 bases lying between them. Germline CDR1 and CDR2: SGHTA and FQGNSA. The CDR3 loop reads CASSLGGGEQYF. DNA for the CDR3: TGTGCCAGCAGTCTTGGCGGAGGCGAGCAGTACTTC.

The CDR3 nucleotides are TGTGCCAGCTCACTAACAAGCGGGGGGAGTTTAACCCAGTACTTC. It yields the protein CASSLTSGGSLTQYF. V usage is TRBV18 and J usage is TRBJ2-5; 9 bases fit TRBD2. The trim removed 4 bases at V and 8 bases at J, leaving 11 bases unmatched. The CDR3 runs to 15 residues. Germline CDR1 reads KGHSH; CDR2 reads LQKENI.

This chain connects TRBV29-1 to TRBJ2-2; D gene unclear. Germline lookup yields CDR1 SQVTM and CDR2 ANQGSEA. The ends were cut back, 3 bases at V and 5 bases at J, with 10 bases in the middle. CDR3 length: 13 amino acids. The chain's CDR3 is CSVDLGWTGELFF. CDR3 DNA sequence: TGCAGCGTTGACCTGGGCTGGACCGGGGAGCTGTTTTTT.

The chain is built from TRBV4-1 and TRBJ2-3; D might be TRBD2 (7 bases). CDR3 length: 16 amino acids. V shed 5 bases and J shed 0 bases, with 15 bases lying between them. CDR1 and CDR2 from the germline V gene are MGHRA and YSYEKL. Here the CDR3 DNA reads TGCGCCAGCAGCGTCCGGGGAGGGGGTAGCACAGATACGCAGTATTTT. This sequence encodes CASSVRGGGSTDTQYF.

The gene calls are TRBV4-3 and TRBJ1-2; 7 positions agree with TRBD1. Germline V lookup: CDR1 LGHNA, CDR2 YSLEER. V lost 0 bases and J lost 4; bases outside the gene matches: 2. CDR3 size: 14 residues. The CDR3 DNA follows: TGCGCCAGCAGCCAAGAACAGGGGTCCTATGGCTACACCTTC. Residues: CASSQEQGSYGYTF.

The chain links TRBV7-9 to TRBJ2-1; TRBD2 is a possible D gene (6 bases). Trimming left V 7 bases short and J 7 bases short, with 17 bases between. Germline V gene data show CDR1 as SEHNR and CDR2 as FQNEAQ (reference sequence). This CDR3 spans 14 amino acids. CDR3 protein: CASTWGDLRNEQFF. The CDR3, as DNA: TGTGCCAGCACTTGGGGGGATCTTCGGAATGAGCAGTTCTTC.

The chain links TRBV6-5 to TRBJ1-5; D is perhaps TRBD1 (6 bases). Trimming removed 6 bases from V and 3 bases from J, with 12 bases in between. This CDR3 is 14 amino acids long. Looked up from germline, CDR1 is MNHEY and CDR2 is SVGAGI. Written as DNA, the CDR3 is TGTGCCAGCAGCCCTACAGGGAACAATCAGCCCCAGCATTTT. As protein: CASSPTGNNQPQHF.

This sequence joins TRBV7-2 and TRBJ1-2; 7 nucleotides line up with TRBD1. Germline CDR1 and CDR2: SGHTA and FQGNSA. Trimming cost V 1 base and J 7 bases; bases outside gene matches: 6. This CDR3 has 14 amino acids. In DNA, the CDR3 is TGTGCCAGCAGCTTAGGAGAGGGGGCTTCTGGCTACACCTTC. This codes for CASSLGEGASGYTF.

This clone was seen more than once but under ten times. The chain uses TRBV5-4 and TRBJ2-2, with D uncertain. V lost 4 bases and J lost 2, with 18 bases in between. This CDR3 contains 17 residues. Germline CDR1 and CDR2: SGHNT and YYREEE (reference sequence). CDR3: CASSPGFGGDNTGELFF. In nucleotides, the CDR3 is TGTGCCAGCAGCCCCGGGTTTGGCGGAGACAACACCGGGGAGCTGTTTTTT.